The 5 T cell receptor beta chains below come from one sample, sequenced in a study of PD-1 blockade in classical Hodgkin lymphoma. Every patient had relapsed following autologous stem cell transplantation, and cohorts differed in brentuximab vedotin exposure. Only in-frame clones appear in the TCRdb table, and some are missing; sequencing was by immunoSEQ multiplex PCR. The top ten clones hold about 18% of a sample with 20,000 to 30,000 clones, under 90% of them seen once. Specimen: peripheral blood mononuclear cells (PBMCs), collected before the second cycle of nivolumab. The receptor source for this set is a human donor with classical Hodgkin lymphoma.

The chain recombines TRBV7-3 with TRBJ1-5; TRBD1 might be the D (5 bases). V was cut by 2 bases and J by 6 bases, with 11 bases left in between. CDR3 length: 14 residues. In germline, CDR1 is SGHTA, CDR2 FQGTGA. The CDR3 DNA sequence: TGTGCCAGCAGCTTAGGGCAGGGCGGTCAGCCCCAGCATTTT. Encoded protein: CASSLGQGGQPQHF.

The chain uses TRBV7-3 and TRBJ2-1, with 11 bases identical to TRBD2. The CDR3 has 16 residues. The germline V gene has CDR1 SGHTA and CDR2 FQGTGA. Trimming removed 5 bases from V and 3 bases from J; junction bases left unmatched: 6. The CDR3 region has the DNA TGTGCCAGCAGCCAGACTAGCGGGACCATCTACAATGAGCAGTTCTTC. Protein product: CASSQTSGTIYNEQFF. Full variable domain (outside the CDR3, taken from reference TRBV7-3 and TRBJ2-1): GAGVSQTPSNKVTEKGKYVELRCDPISGHTALYWYRQSLGQGPEFLIYFQGTGAADDSGLPNDRFFAVRPEGSVSTLKIQRTERGDSAVYLCASSQTSGTIYNEQFFGPGTRLTVL.

This clone appeared a single time. DNA of the CDR3: TGTGCCATGAGGACTAGCGGTGACACCGGGGAGCTGTTTTTT. Its protein is CAMRTSGDTGELFF. The chain joins TRBV10-3 to TRBJ2-2; TRBD2 aligns across 10 bases. The V and J ends lost 9 bases and 3 bases, in that order; junction bases with no gene match: 4. The CDR3 totals 14 residues. Germline V gene data show CDR1 as ENHRY and CDR2 as SYGVKD.

The chain combines TRBV28 with TRBJ2-7, with a tentative D call TRBD1 (5 bases). The CDR3 is made up of 12 amino acids. In germline, CDR1 is MDHEN, CDR2 SYDVKM. V was cut by 5 bases and J by 6 bases, with 11 bases left in between. CDR3 sequence: CASSLQGSEQYF. The CDR3 DNA is TGTGCCAGCAGTCTCCAGGGTAGCGAGCAGTACTTC.

CDR3 region: CASMDSNVETQYF. In DNA, the CDR3 is TGTGCCAGCATGGACTCAAACGTAGAGACCCAGTACTTC. The genes are TRBV28 and TRBJ2-5, with D maybe TRBD2 (5 bases). Germline values: CDR1 MDHEN, CDR2 SYDVKM. Trimming shortened V by 7 bases and J by 4 bases, and 13 bases separated the two germline ends. The CDR3 totals 13 residues.